This T cell receptor (beta chain) was recovered during a study of T cell changes during pregnancy in multiple sclerosis. The V gene's germline CDR1 is MNHNY and CDR2 SVGAGI (reference sequence). The CDR3 consists of 14 residues. The trim removed 2 bases at V and 3 bases at J, leaving 0 bases unmatched. Generated by immunoSEQ multiplex PCR, the TCRdb table keeps only in-frame clones and is missing some. The table lists approximately 30,000 clones, about 92% of them singletons. The chain carries TRBV6-6 and TRBJ2-7, with 11 bases fitting TRBD2. The clonotype was recovered from a female donor with multiple sclerosis, enrolled in a pregnancy study. The material was CD8+ T cells from peripheral blood mononuclear cells, obtained in the first trimester of pregnancy. The CDR3 sequence is CASSYLAGGYEQYF. The DNA for the CDR3 is TGTGCCAGCAGTTACCTAGCGGGGGGCTACGAGCAGTACTTC.